These 25 T cell receptor beta chains were sequenced from one sample in a study of cytomegalovirus exposure and HLA in healthy donors. Both 60 Vbeta primers and 13 Jbeta primers went into the PCR. The table came from immunoSEQ multiplex PCR; TCRdb's copy has only in-frame clones and leaves some out. This table has 120,000 or so clones, about 74% appearing once. The specimen was PBMCs. The receptors shown here come from a woman aged 50 to 60 in good health and CMV-seropositive.

This chain connects TRBV27 to TRBJ2-7; D unclear. Trimming removed 0 bases from V and 0 bases from J, with 3 bases in between. This CDR3 is built from 13 residues. Germline assignment: CDR1 MNHEY and CDR2 SMNVEV (reference sequence). CDR3 protein: CASSLSFSYEQYF. The CDR3 nucleotides read TGTGCCAGCAGTTTATCCTTCTCCTACGAGCAGTACTTC.

The DNA of the CDR3 is TGTGCCAGCAGCGACAGGACCCAAGAGACCCAGTACTTC. This sequence encodes CASSDRTQETQYF. The J gene is TRBJ2-5, the V gene TRBV7-9, with D possibly being TRBD1 (6 bases). The CDR3 spans 13 residues. In germline, CDR1 is SEHNR, CDR2 FQNEAQ (reference sequence). Trimming shortened V by 5 bases and J by 1 base, and 8 bases separated the two germline ends.

In DNA form, the CDR3 reads TGTGCCAGCAGCCTCCTGCCCGGCGGGACAGCTCAAAATGAAAAACTGTTTTTT. Amino acids: CASSLLPGGTAQNEKLFF. The J gene is TRBJ1-4, the V gene TRBV7-8; 7 nucleotides match TRBD1. Losses at the gene ends were 5 bases for V and 5 bases for J; bases not matched to a gene: 17. This CDR3 is built from 18 residues. Germline-derived CDR1 and CDR2 are SGHVS and FQNEAQ.

V usage is TRBV5-6 and J usage is TRBJ1-1; no reliable D call. Germline V gives CDR1 SGHDT, CDR2 YYEEEE. The CDR3 consists of 15 residues. V shed 0 bases and J shed 8 bases, with 17 bases lying between them. This chain's CDR3 is CASSLVTGIRREAFF. The CDR3 DNA follows: TGTGCCAGCAGCTTGGTAACGGGAATCCGTCGCGAAGCTTTCTTT.

J is TRBJ1-2 and V is TRBV6-5; 9 nucleotides agree with TRBD1. The J segment lost 8 bases and the V segment lost 2 bases, leaving 6 bases of the junction unmatched. The germline CDR1 and CDR2 sequences are MNHEY and SVGAGI. The CDR3 has 14 residues. The CDR3 loop is CASSYLGQGLGYTF. In nucleotides, the CDR3 is TGTGCCAGCAGTTACCTCGGACAGGGGTTAGGCTACACCTTC.

This rearrangement joins TRBV30 to TRBJ2-1; weak D call: TRBD1 (6 bases). The germline V gene has CDR1 GTSNPN and CDR2 SVGIG (reference sequence). Trimming left V 2 bases short and J 6 bases short, with 14 bases between. This CDR3 is 14 amino acids long. In nucleotides, the CDR3 is TGTGCCTGGAGTCGACAGGTGGGTCCCAATGAGCAGTTCTTC. It is translated as CAWSRQVGPNEQFF. The whole variable domain, remainder taken from reference TRBV30 and TRBJ2-1, is SQTIHQWPATLVQPVGSPLSLECTVEGTSNPNLYWYRQAAGRGLQLLFYSVGIGQISSEVPQNLSASRPQDRQFILSSKKLLLSDSGFYLCAWSRQVGPNEQFFGPGTRLTVL.

This clone turned up a few times. This CDR3 is CASSVGGQPVLYEQYF. CDR3 nucleotides: TGTGCCAGCAGCGTAGGTGGACAACCCGTTCTCTACGAGCAGTACTTC. The genes are TRBV9 and TRBJ2-7; a weak D match, TRBD1 (5 bases). The CDR3 is made up of 16 amino acids. V shed 0 bases and J shed 3 bases, with 16 bases lying between them. Germline CDR1 reads SGDLS; CDR2 reads YYNGEE.

The gene calls are TRBV29-1 and TRBJ2-1; 9 nucleotides match TRBD1. Looked up from germline, CDR1 is SQVTM and CDR2 is ANQGSEA. The CDR3 is made up of 13 amino acids. Unmatched junction bases numbered 9, after V lost 8 bases and J lost 7 bases. This CDR3 is CSSSGTGLNEQFF. The CDR3 bases are TGCAGCTCTTCCGGGACAGGGTTGAATGAGCAGTTCTTC.

This chain joins TRBV6-5 and TRBJ2-3; TRBD1 matches 7 bases. The junction had 9 bases not matched to a gene; V was cut back by 5 bases and J by 4 bases. The V gene's germline CDR1 is MNHEY and CDR2 SVGAGI. The CDR3 length is 15 residues. The CDR3 DNA reads as TGTGCCAGCAGTAGGGACAGCGACGGGCCAGATACGCAGTATTTT. Its protein is CASSRDSDGPDTQYF.

Regarding this clone: Other DNA sequences of this sample code for an identical CDR3. Here the CDR3 reads CASSLSSGGYNEQFF. The CDR3 bases are TGTGCCAGCAGCTTATCCTCGGGGGGATACAATGAGCAGTTCTTC. The V and J genes are TRBV7-8 and TRBJ2-1; 7 bases map to TRBD2. The V gene's germline CDR1 is SGHVS and CDR2 FQNEAQ. The CDR3 extends over 15 amino acids. V shed 2 bases, J shed 4 bases, and the junction held 5 bases outside the gene matches.

The V call is TRBV18, the J call TRBJ2-2; D is undetermined. The V end was cut by 3 bases, the J end by 5 bases, with 7 bases between. CDR1 and CDR2 from the germline V gene are KGHSH and LQKENI. CDR3 length: 13 residues. This CDR3 reads CASSPTPTGELFF. The CDR3 bases are TGTGCCAGCTCACCTACACCTACCGGGGAGCTGTTTTTT.

This clone was seen once. This sequence joins TRBV2 and TRBJ2-1, with D possibly matching TRBD1 (5 bases). Trimming stripped 4 bases from V and 9 bases from J, with 13 bases between. Looked up from germline, CDR1 is SNHLY and CDR2 is FYNNEI. This CDR3 has 13 amino acids. CDR3 coding DNA: TGTGCCAGCAGTGGATCCAGGGCAGGTGAGCAGTTCTTC. Translating gives CASSGSRAGEQFF.

This chain joins TRBV7-2 and TRBJ1-6; D is perhaps TRBD1 (5 bases). V shed 5 bases and J shed 7 bases, with 15 bases lying between them. Germline assignment: CDR1 SGHTA and CDR2 FQGNSA. The length of the CDR3 is 15 residues. CDR3 protein: CASSPFTGRNSPLHF. In DNA, the CDR3 is TGTGCCAGCAGCCCCTTCACAGGAAGGAATTCACCCCTCCACTTT. Variable domain in full (rest from reference TRBV7-2 and TRBJ1-6): GAGVSQSPSNKVTEKGKDVELRCDPISGHTALYWYRQSLGQGLEFLIYFQGNSAPDKSGLPSDRFSAERTGGSVSTLTIQRTQQEDSAVYLCASSPFTGRNSPLHFGNGTRLTVT.

The genes are TRBV5-8 and TRBJ2-7; D may be TRBD1 (5 bases). This CDR3 is 15 amino acids long. V lost 0 bases and J lost 7, with 17 bases in between. Per germline, CDR1 SGHTS and CDR2 YDEGEE. CDR3 in amino acids: CASSLGQIMLREQYF. The CDR3 DNA follows: TGTGCCAGCAGCTTGGGACAGATCATGCTCCGAGAGCAGTACTTC.

V and J are TRBV10-1 and TRBJ1-2; 10 bases match TRBD1. Trimming cost V 4 bases and J 7 bases; bases outside gene matches: 6. Germline CDR1 WNHNN, CDR2 SYGVQD (reference sequence). This CDR3 spans 14 amino acids. DNA for the CDR3: TGCGCCAGCAGTGCGACAGGGGGCATCGGTGGCTACACCTTC. Residues: CASSATGGIGGYTF.

The chain employs TRBV5-6 and TRBJ2-3; 12 nucleotides align to TRBD2. Per the germline V gene, CDR1 is SGHDT and CDR2 is YYEEEE. Germline trimming cut 4 bases from V and 4 bases from J; bases unmatched to any gene: 4. The CDR3 consists of 15 residues. This CDR3 reads CASSRRTSGADTQYF. CDR3 sequence (DNA): TGTGCCAGCAGCCGTCGGACTAGCGGGGCAGATACGCAGTATTTT.

V gene TRBV10-3 combines with J gene TRBJ1-1; 12 positions match TRBD1. CDR3 size: 15 residues. Germline CDR1 is ENHRY and CDR2 is SYGVKD. With V trimmed by 6 bases and J by 6 bases, 8 bases remained unmatched. This CDR3 reads CAIRGPGQGAAEAFF. CDR3 in DNA: TGTGCCATCAGGGGGCCGGGACAGGGGGCCGCTGAAGCTTTCTTT.

This chain links TRBV7-2 with TRBJ2-3; a possible D gene is TRBD2 (7 bases). V was cut by 9 bases and J by 0 bases, with 22 bases left in between. The germline CDR1 and CDR2 sequences are SGHTA and FQGNSA. The CDR3 has 17 residues. CDR3 sequence: CASRGGGTFSSTDTQYF. Here the CDR3 DNA reads TGTGCCAGTCGTGGGGGGGGCACATTCTCTAGCACAGATACGCAGTATTTT.

CDR3 nucleotide sequence: TGTGCCAGTAGTATACAGGGGTCTAGCTCCTACAATGAGCAGTTCTTC. It translates to CASSIQGSSSYNEQFF. V and J are TRBV19 and TRBJ2-1; TRBD1 might be the D (6 bases). The CDR3 extends over 16 amino acids. Germline V gene lookup returns CDR1 LNHDA and CDR2 SQIVND (reference sequence). Trimming cost V 2 bases and J 0 bases, with 11 bases left between them.

This chain joins TRBV2 and TRBJ1-1, with D tentatively TRBD1 (6 bases). V was pared by 5 bases and J by 7 bases, with 8 bases between. The CDR3 extends over 11 amino acids. Germline V gene lookup returns CDR1 SNHLY and CDR2 FYNNEI. The CDR3, as DNA: TGTGCCAGCAGTCGACAGGATGAAGCTTTCTTT. This codes for CASSRQDEAFF. Looking up the rest from reference TRBV2 and TRBJ1-1 gives the full variable domain: EPEVTQTPSHQVTQMGQEVILRCVPISNHLYFYWYRQILGQKVEFLVSFYNNEISEKSEIFDDQFSVERPDGSNFTLKIRSTKLEDSAMYFCASSRQDEAFFGQGTRLTVV.

The chain links TRBV23-1 to TRBJ1-5; D possibly corresponds to TRBD1 (5 bases). TRBV23-1 is placed among ORFs of uncertain function. V lost 6 bases, J lost 6 bases, and 21 bases lay in between. There are 16 residues in the CDR3. DNA for the CDR3: TGCGCCAGCAGCCTCCTTGGGCCGGGGGTGAGTCAGCCCCAGCATTTT. This sequence encodes CASSLLGPGVSQPQHF.

The chain joins TRBV18 to TRBJ2-3, with D possibly TRBD2 on 6 matching bases. Germline V gene sequence: CDR1 KGHSH, CDR2 LQKENI. V was shortened by 2 bases and J by 4 bases, with 16 bases between the two germline ends. CDR3 length: 16 residues. The CDR3 nucleotides are TGTGCCAGCTCACCAGTTGGTAGGGAGGCGGCAGATACGCAGTATTTT. Its protein product is CASSPVGREAADTQYF. The variable domain in full, completed from reference TRBV18 and TRBJ2-3, reads NAGVMQNPRHLVRRRGQEARLRCSPMKGHSHVYWYRQLPEEGLKFMVYLQKENIIDESGMPKERFSAEFPKEGPSILRIQQVVRGDSAAYFCASSPVGREAADTQYFGPGTRLTVL.

The chain combines TRBV7-8 with TRBJ1-6, with a weak D call TRBD1 (5 bases). Germline-derived CDR1 and CDR2 are SGHVS and FQNEAQ. V was clipped by 4 bases and J by 8 bases, with 9 bases between them. The CDR3 totals 13 residues. CDR3 nucleotide sequence: TGTGCCAGCAGCTGGGGACTCGATTCACCCCTCCACTTT. The encoded protein is CASSWGLDSPLHF.

In its sample, this clone was seen a few times. This rearrangement joins TRBV5-1 to TRBJ1-2, with 7 bases lining up with TRBD1. Germline assignment: CDR1 SGHRS and CDR2 YFSETQ. This CDR3 region has 15 residues. J gave up 0 bases and V 0 bases, and 2 bases lay outside the gene matches. The CDR3 here is CASSLGDSANYGYTF. The CDR3 DNA sequence: TGCGCCAGCAGCTTGGGGGACAGTGCTAACTATGGCTACACCTTC.

There are a few counts of this clone. This rearrangement joins TRBV2 to TRBJ1-2, with 12 positions matching TRBD1. CDR1 SNHLY and CDR2 FYNNEI come from the germline V gene. CDR3 length: 17 amino acids. The junction had 16 bases not matched to a gene; V was cut back by 6 bases and J by 8 bases. The CDR3 region has the DNA TGTGCCAGCAGGATATCCCGGGACAGGGGGCGGTTAGGCGGCTACACCTTC. Translation gives CASRISRDRGRLGGYTF.